This note documents a single T cell receptor beta chain sequence. No antigen is known for it. Here immunoSEQ multiplex PCR was the method, and the copy in TCRdb shows in-frame clones only, minus some. The sample carries some 37,000 clones, around 84% recorded once. This entry comes from a study of T cells in localized non-small cell lung cancer. Study findings and constraints: Compared with tumor, uninvolved adjacent lung displayed greater T cell clonality, ranking highest overall. For the top 100 tumor clones, a median about 56 also appeared in adjacent lung.

CDR3 length: 15 amino acids. V was shortened by 4 bases and J by 3 bases, with 16 bases between the two germline ends. The germline CDR1 and CDR2 sequences are LNHDA and SQIVND (reference sequence). The chain couples TRBV19 to TRBJ2-7; maybe TRBD1 (5 bases). The sequencing used peripheral blood, collected before any cancer treatment. This TCR was sampled from a man aged 18 to 55 with stage I lung adenocarcinoma. Here the CDR3 DNA reads TGTGCCAGTAGTACATTCTCAGACAGTCTCTACGAGCAGTACTTC. Protein: CASSTFSDSLYEQYF.